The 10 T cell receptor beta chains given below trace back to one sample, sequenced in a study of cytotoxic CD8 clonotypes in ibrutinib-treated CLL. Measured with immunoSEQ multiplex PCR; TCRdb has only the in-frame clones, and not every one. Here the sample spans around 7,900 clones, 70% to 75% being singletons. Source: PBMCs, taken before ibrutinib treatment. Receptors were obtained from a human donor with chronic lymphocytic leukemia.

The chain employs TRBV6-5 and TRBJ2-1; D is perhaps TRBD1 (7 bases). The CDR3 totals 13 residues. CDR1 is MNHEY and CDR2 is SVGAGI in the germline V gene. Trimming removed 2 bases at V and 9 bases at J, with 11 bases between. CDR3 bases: TGTGCCAGCAGTTACGGAGGGGGCGGTGAGCAGTTCTTC. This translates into CASSYGGGGEQFF.

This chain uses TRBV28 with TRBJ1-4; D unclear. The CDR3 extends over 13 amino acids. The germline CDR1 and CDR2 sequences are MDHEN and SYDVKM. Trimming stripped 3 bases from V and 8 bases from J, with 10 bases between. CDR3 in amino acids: CASSLGPWEKLFF. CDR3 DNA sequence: TGTGCCAGCAGTTTGGGTCCATGGGAAAAACTGTTTTTT.

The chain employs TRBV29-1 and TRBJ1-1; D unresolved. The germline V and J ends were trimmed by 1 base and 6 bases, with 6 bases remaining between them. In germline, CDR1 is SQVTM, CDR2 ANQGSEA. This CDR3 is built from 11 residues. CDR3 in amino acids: CSVEGRPEAFF. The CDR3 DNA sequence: TGCAGCGTTGAAGGTAGGCCTGAAGCTTTCTTT.

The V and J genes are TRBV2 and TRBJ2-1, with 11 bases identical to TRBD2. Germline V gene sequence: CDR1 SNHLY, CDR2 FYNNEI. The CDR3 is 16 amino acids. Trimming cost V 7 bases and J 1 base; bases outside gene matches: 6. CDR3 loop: CASIDLAGGSYNEQFF. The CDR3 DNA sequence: TGTGCCAGCATTGATTTAGCGGGAGGGTCCTACAATGAGCAGTTCTTC.

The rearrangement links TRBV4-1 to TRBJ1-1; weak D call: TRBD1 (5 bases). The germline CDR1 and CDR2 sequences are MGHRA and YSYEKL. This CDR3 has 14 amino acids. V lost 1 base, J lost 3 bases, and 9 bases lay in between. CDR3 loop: CASSQGEGYTEAFF. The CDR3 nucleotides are TGCGCCAGCAGCCAAGGTGAGGGGTACACTGAAGCTTTCTTT.

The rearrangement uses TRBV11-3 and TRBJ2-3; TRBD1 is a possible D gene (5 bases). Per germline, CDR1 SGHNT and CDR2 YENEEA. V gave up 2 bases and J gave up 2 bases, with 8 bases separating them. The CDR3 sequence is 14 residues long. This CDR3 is CASSLKQDTDTQYF. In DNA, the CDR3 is TGTGCCAGCAGCTTAAAACAGGACACAGATACGCAGTATTTT.

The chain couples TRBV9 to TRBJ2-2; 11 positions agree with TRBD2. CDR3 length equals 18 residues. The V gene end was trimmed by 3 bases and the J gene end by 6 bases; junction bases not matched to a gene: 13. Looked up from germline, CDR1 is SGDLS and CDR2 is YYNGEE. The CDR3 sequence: CASSATSWTSGLSGELFF. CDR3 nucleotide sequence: TGTGCCAGCAGCGCAACTTCTTGGACTAGCGGGTTATCCGGGGAGCTGTTTTTT.

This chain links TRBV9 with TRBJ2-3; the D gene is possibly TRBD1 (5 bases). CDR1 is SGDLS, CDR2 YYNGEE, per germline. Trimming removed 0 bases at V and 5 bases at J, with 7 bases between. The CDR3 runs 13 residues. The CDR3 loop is CASSVGGGDTQYF. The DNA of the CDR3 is TGTGCCAGCAGCGTAGGGGGCGGAGATACGCAGTATTTT.

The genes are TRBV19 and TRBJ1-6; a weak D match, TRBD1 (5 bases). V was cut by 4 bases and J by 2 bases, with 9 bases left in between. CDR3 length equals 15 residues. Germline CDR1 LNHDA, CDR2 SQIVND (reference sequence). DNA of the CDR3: TGTGCCAGTAGTAGTAGGGGAACCTATAATTCACCCCTCCACTTT. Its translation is CASSSRGTYNSPLHF. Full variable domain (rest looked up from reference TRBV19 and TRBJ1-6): DGGITQSPKYLFRKEGQNVTLSCEQNLNHDAMYWYRQDPGQGLRLIYYSQIVNDFQKGDIAEGYSVSREKKESFPLTVTSAQKNPTAFYLCASSSRGTYNSPLHFGNGTRLTVT.

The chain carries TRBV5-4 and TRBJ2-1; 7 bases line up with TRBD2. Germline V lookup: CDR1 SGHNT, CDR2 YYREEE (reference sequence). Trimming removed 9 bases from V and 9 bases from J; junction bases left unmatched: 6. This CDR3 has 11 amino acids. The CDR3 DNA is TGTGCCACCTCTCCGGGAGGTGAGCAGTTCTTC. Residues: CATSPGGEQFF.